This paragraph covers one T cell receptor (beta chain) sequence. The assay was immunoSEQ multiplex PCR, and TCRdb's table has in-frame clones only and misses some. The table records more than 80,000 clones, over 65% of them present only once. Germline loops: CDR1 LGHNA, CDR2 YNFKEQ. The CDR3 sequence is 14 residues long. V lost 2 bases, J lost 10 bases, and 8 bases stayed unmatched. The sample is drawn from a study of radiotherapy plus CTLA-4 blockade in lung cancer. For the study at large: An objective response was seen in roughly 20% of patients, and disease control in more than 25%.

The receptor's source is a human donor with non-small cell lung cancer that progressed on radiotherapy plus ipilimumab. Some clones in this sample may be carry-over from other donors' samples. Source: peripheral blood, taken from a patient treated with radiotherapy plus ipilimumab. The chain is built from TRBV4-2 and TRBJ2-7, with 10 bases lining up with TRBD2. The CDR3 DNA sequence: TGTGCCAGCAGCCAACCCGGGACTAGCGTCACCCAGTACTTC. Translation: CASSQPGTSVTQYF.